The clone carrying this TCR beta chain was found a few times. The same CDR3 arises from other DNA sequences in this sample as well. The data derive from a study of OX40 agonist ivuxolimab in advanced cancers. Libraries were prepared by immunoSEQ multiplex PCR; TCRdb keeps only in-frame clonotypes and omits some of them. The data show tens of thousands of clones, 89% seen once. The germline CDR1 and CDR2 sequences are SQVTM and ANQGSEA. This CDR3 has 13 amino acids. Trimming removed 6 bases from V and 3 bases from J, with 14 bases in between. J is TRBJ1-2 and V is TRBV29-1; tentatively, D is TRBD1 (6 bases). The source material was CD4+ or CD8+ T cells sorted from blood, sampled in a trial of the OX40 agonist ivuxolimab. This clonotype was obtained from an adult with an advanced solid tumor such as melanoma, head and neck, liver or kidney cancer. The CDR3 DNA is TGCAGCGTGTCACAGGGTGGAGACTATGGCTACACCTTC. Protein: CSVSQGGDYGYTF.